This T cell receptor (beta chain) is drawn from a study of low-dose radiotherapy and immunotherapy resistance in tumors. The wider study: The study gave patients oral aspirin 300 mg daily for four cycles from cycle 1 day 1.

There are a few counts of this clonotype. With TRAV- and TRBV-specific primers, first-strand cDNA was made, covering the alpha and beta chains. TCR amplification used about 18 PCR cycles, a constant-region primer and a V-primer adapter. In vitro transcription amplified the mRNA that had been isolated. One entry per CDR3 protein, called by TCRdb with MiXCR from the reads. The table includes 60,000 to 90,000 distinct CDR3 sequences, roughly 30% detected once. The CDR3 is 16 amino acids. Trimming took 4 bases from V and 4 from J; bases not matched to a gene: 7. Per germline, CDR1 SGHRS and CDR2 YFSETQ. As to time point: before trial treatment. Donors were given nivolumab, ipilimumab, aspirin, low-dose cyclophosphamide and low-dose radiotherapy.

The input for sequencing was PBMCs, taken before treatment. The receptor's source is a female donor with ovarian cancer. This rearrangement joins TRBV5-1 to TRBJ2-6; 8 nucleotides match TRBD1. CDR3: CASSLDRGNGANVLTF. CDR3 DNA: TGCGCCAGCAGCCTTGACAGGGGAAACGGGGCCAACGTCCTGACTTTC. The full variable domain, its missing parts supplied by reference TRBV5-1 and TRBJ2-6, is KAGVTQTPRYLIKTRGQQVTLSCSPISGHRSVSWYQQTPGQGLQFLFEYFSETQRNKGNFPGRFSGRQFSNSRSEMNVSTLELGDSALYLCASSLDRGNGANVLTFGAGSRLTVL.